The T cell receptor (beta chain) described here comes from a study of T-cell memory formation after mild COVID-19. TCRdb recomputed calls from the 5' RACE reads with MiXCR, one row per CDR3 protein. The sample holds around 510,000 distinct CDR3 sequences, 20% to 25% seen once. CDR3 length: 15 residues. J was trimmed by 4 bases and V by 5 bases; bases with no gene match: 8. Germline V gene lookup returns CDR1 SGHTA and CDR2 FQGTGA. The sequence was collected from an adult woman who had mild COVID-19 (a few samples of this study predate the infection). Cell type and time point are not known. The V and J genes are TRBV7-3 and TRBJ2-3, with 8 nucleotides matching TRBD2. Sequences were obtained from PBMCs or a T cell subset sorted from them (not recorded which). In DNA, the CDR3 is TGTGCCAGCAGCCCAAGCGGGAGTCGCTCAGATACGCAGTATTTT. Residues: CASSPSGSRSDTQYF.